This T cell receptor (beta chain) comes out of a study of T cells in pancreatic ductal adenocarcinoma. Study-wide points: Comparisons of tumor and blood clonality may show falsely lower tumor diversity. Tumor samples had fewer productive templates and approximately 8-fold fewer unique clonotypes than blood. This surgical cohort overrepresents the minority presenting with early-stage disease.

Data came from immunoSEQ multiplex PCR; TCRdb stores just in-frame clones and leaves some out. In the table there are some 4,600 clones, 68% of which are singletons. The count of this clone is one. What it binds is not known. The germline V and J ends were trimmed by 2 bases and 5 bases, with 3 bases remaining between them. The CDR3 is 11 residues long. Germline V gives CDR1 MNHEY, CDR2 SVGAGI. The selected patients with pancreatic ductal adenocarcinoma had surgery but no neoadjuvant therapy. This clonotype was obtained from a human donor with pancreatic ductal adenocarcinoma. The specimen sequenced was pancreatic tumor tissue. The chain links TRBV6-5 to TRBJ1-2; D remains ambiguous. The CDR3 loop reads CASSYQYGYTF. The DNA for the CDR3 is TGTGCCAGCAGTTACCAATATGGCTACACCTTC.